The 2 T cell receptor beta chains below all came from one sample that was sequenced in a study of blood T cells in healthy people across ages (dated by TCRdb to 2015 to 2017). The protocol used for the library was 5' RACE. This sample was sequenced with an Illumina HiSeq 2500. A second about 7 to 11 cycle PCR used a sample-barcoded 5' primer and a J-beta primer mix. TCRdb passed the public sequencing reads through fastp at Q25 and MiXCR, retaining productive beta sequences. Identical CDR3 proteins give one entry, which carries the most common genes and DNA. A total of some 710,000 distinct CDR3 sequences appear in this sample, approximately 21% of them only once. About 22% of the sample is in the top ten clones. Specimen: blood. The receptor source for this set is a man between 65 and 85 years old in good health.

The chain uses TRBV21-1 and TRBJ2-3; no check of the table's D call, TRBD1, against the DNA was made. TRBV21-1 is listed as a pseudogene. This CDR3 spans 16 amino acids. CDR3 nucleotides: TGTGCCAGCAGCACGGGGGAGAGGGGGCATGGAGATACGCAGTATTTT. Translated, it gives CASSTGERGHGDTQYF.

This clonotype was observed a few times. CDR3 residues: CASTRTGRIQYF. The CDR3 DNA sequence: TGTGCCAGCACCAGGACAGGGCGAATTCAGTACTTC. This rearrangement joins TRBV12-3 or TRBV12-4 to TRBJ2-4; TRBD1 agrees at 8 bases. The length of the CDR3 is 12 residues. V trimming: 7 bases; J trimming: 10 bases; junction bases outside the gene matches: 6.